Included here is one T cell receptor (beta chain) sequence, with context. A second about 6 to 11 cycle PCR used barcoded and J-beta primers. Each CDR3 protein is one row after TCRdb ran MiXCR on the 5' RACE reads. The sample holds a few hundred thousand distinct CDR3 sequences; about 25% are singletons and the top ten take approximately 17%. This record comes from a study of blood T cells in healthy people across ages. This CDR3 has 18 amino acids. CDR1 is KGHDR, CDR2 SFDVKD, per germline. The J segment lost 0 bases and the V segment lost 12 bases, leaving 16 bases of the junction unmatched. The TCR sequence derives from a woman aged 70-85 years in good health. The chain carries TRBV24-1 and TRBJ2-1; 10 bases align to TRBD2. The sample was blood. In DNA, the CDR3 is TGTGCCGTTCACACTGAGCGGGGGGGGAAGAGCTCCTACAATGAGCAGTTCTTC. This encodes CAVHTERGGKSSYNEQFF.